The 21 T cell receptor beta chains reported below all come from one sample, sequenced in a study of T cells after yellow fever vaccination. TCRdb reprocessed the 5' RACE reads with MiXCR, giving one entry per CDR3 protein. The table includes some 320,000 distinct CDR3 sequences, approximately 9% detected once. Material: PBMCs, obtained on the day of the first yellow fever vaccination. These receptors were obtained from a man aged 18 to 29 who received the YFV17D yellow fever vaccine.

In this sample, this clonotype turned up many times. The chain joins TRBV4-3 to TRBJ1-4; the D is unclear. V lost 0 bases and J 6 bases, leaving 8 bases between the germline ends. The V gene's germline CDR1 is LGHNA and CDR2 YSLEER. CDR3 length: 14 residues. The CDR3 DNA sequence: TGCGCCAGCAGCCAAGATCAGTCGGATGAAAAACTGTTTTTT. This translates into CASSQDQSDEKLFF.

This clonotype was seen a few times. V is TRBV6-1 and J is TRBJ1-5, with D unclear. Per germline, CDR1 MNHNS and CDR2 SASEGT. Trimming left V 2 bases short and J 5 bases short, with 10 bases between. This CDR3 contains 14 residues. CDR3 sequence reads: CASSEPRVDQPQHF. CDR3 DNA sequence: TGTGCCAGCAGTGAACCCCGGGTGGATCAGCCCCAGCATTTT.

This clonotype was recorded a few times. The V call is TRBV2, the J call TRBJ2-7; D is unclear. V lost 7 bases to trimming and J lost 3 bases, with 13 bases between them. This CDR3 is 13 amino acids long. The germline V gene has CDR1 SNHLY and CDR2 FYNNEI. The CDR3 reads CASTEELIYEQYF. The CDR3 DNA reads as TGTGCCAGCACCGAGGAACTAATCTACGAGCAGTACTTC.

This clonotype appeared once. This chain connects TRBV18 to TRBJ2-3; perhaps TRBD2 as D (6 bases). The CDR3 is 14 amino acids. Germline CDR1 and CDR2: KGHSH and LQKENI. With 1 base removed from V and 2 bases from J, the gap between germline ends came to 7 bases. The CDR3: CASSPLADTDTQYF. The CDR3, as DNA: TGTGCCAGCTCACCACTAGCGGACACAGATACGCAGTATTTT.

This clonotype has just a few counts. The chain is built from TRBV11-2 and TRBJ2-2, with 10 bases fitting TRBD2. The junction had 11 bases not matched to a gene; V was cut back by 6 bases and J by 4 bases. The germline V gene has CDR1 SGHAT and CDR2 FQNNGV. CDR3 length: 17 residues. The DNA for the CDR3 is TGTGCCAGCAGGGGCTACTCTAGCGGGGGAAGCACCGGGGAGCTGTTTTTT. Translation gives CASRGYSSGGSTGELFF.

For this clonotype: This CDR3 fails to terminate in the conserved phenylalanine or tryptophan, so it likely reflects a read error. The DNA is left out, because the CDR3 cannot be placed on it with certainty; the CDR3 is given as TCRdb lists it. The chain carries TRBV5-6 and TRBJ2-1; TRBD1, as called in the table, went unchecked against the DNA. Germline CDR1 and CDR2: SGHDT and YYEEEE. The CDR3 extends over 13 residues, inclusive of both ends. CDR3 residues: CASAATRGQGASV.

As concerns this clonotype: A much larger clone sits a single nucleotide away, making a read error possible. The chain carries TRBV12-3 or TRBV12-4 and TRBJ2-4; unclear D gene. Trimming stripped 6 bases from V and 1 base from J, with 13 bases between. The CDR3 spans 15 residues. The CDR3 bases are TGTGCCAGCAGACGACACGGAGAGGCCAAAAACATTCAGTACTTC. Translation gives CASRRHGEAKNIQYF.

The sample holds many counts of this clonotype. This chain uses TRBV5-1 with TRBJ2-2; tentatively, D is TRBD1 or TRBD2 (6 bases each). The CDR3 covers 15 residues. The V gene lost 0 bases and the J gene lost 3 bases, with 9 bases spanning the gap. CDR1 is SGHRS and CDR2 is YFSETQ in the germline V gene. The CDR3 spells CASSLAGGHTGELFF. For the CDR3, the DNA is TGCGCCAGCAGCTTGGCCGGGGGCCACACCGGGGAGCTGTTTTTT.

This clonotype appeared many times. This sequence joins TRBV24-1 and TRBJ2-5; tentatively, D is TRBD1 or TRBD2 (5 bases each). This CDR3 contains 15 residues. Germline V gene data show CDR1 as KGHDR and CDR2 as SFDVKD. V lost 0 bases and J 2 bases, leaving 9 bases between the germline ends. The DNA for the CDR3 is TGTGCCACCAGTGATTTGGGGGGTGATCAAGAGACCCAGTACTTC. Protein: CATSDLGGDQETQYF.

The chain combines TRBV28 with TRBJ1-5; 7 nucleotides agree with TRBD1. The CDR3 sequence is 14 residues long. Trimming took 5 bases from V and 2 from J; bases not matched to a gene: 3. Germline V gives CDR1 MDHEN, CDR2 SYDVKM. CDR3 in amino acids: CASSDGTGNQPQHF. In DNA form, the CDR3 reads TGTGCCAGCAGTGATGGGACAGGCAATCAGCCCCAGCATTTT.

The J gene is TRBJ2-1, the V gene TRBV5-4; 9 nucleotides line up with TRBD2. Losses at the gene ends were 3 bases for V and 8 bases for J; bases not matched to a gene: 12. CDR1 is SGHNT, CDR2 YYREEE, per germline (reference sequence). The CDR3 runs 16 residues. The CDR3 protein is CASSSPSAGGLHEQFF. The CDR3 DNA sequence: TGTGCCAGCAGCTCGCCCTCGGCGGGGGGGCTCCATGAGCAGTTCTTC.

CDR3 DNA: TGTGCCAGCAGCCTCAGTGTGGGCCGTAGGGATTCACCCCTCCACTTT. As protein: CASSLSVGRRDSPLHF. The J gene is TRBJ1-6, the V gene TRBV7-6; D is ambiguous. From germline, CDR1 is SGHVS and CDR2 FNYEAQ. The V gene lost 5 bases and the J gene lost 8 bases, with 19 bases spanning the gap. CDR3 size: 16 residues.

Only a few counts were recorded for this clonotype. V gene TRBV5-4 combines with J gene TRBJ2-5, with 7 bases matching TRBD2. Looked up from germline, CDR1 is SGHNT and CDR2 is YYREEE (reference sequence). V lost 2 bases and J lost 1; bases outside the gene matches: 11. The CDR3 runs 17 residues. CDR3 in amino acids: CASSLDRTSSTQETQYF. The CDR3 DNA reads as TGTGCCAGCAGCTTAGATCGGACTAGTTCTACCCAAGAGACCCAGTACTTC.

The chain links TRBV29-1 to TRBJ2-3, with D unclear. Trimming shortened V by 4 bases and J by 3 bases, and 8 bases separated the two germline ends. Germline V lookup: CDR1 SQVTM, CDR2 ANQGSEA. The CDR3 spans 12 residues. The CDR3 here is CSVGYGTDTQYF. CDR3 DNA sequence: TGCAGCGTTGGATACGGAACAGATACGCAGTATTTT.

This clonotype has a handful of counts. The chain carries TRBV7-9 and TRBJ2-1, with a possible D match to TRBD1 (5 bases). Per germline, CDR1 SEHNR and CDR2 FQNEAQ (reference sequence). Trimming stripped 4 bases from V and 5 bases from J, with 18 bases between. The CDR3 extends over 16 amino acids. The CDR3, as DNA: TGTGCCAGCAGCTCCTCCTGGGGCCATGGGGACAATGAGCAGTTCTTC. Its translation: CASSSSWGHGDNEQFF.

This clonotype was counted between two and nine times. The rearrangement links TRBV5-4 to TRBJ2-1; TRBD1 matches at 8 bases. CDR3 size: 15 residues. Germline loops: CDR1 SGHNT, CDR2 YYREEE (reference sequence). The V gene end was trimmed by 3 bases and the J gene end by 8 bases; junction bases not matched to a gene: 10. For the CDR3, the DNA is TGTGCCAGCAGCTCAAGACAGGGGTCTTGGGATGAGCAGTTCTTC. This translates into CASSSRQGSWDEQFF.

CDR3 DNA: TGTGCCAGCAGTCCAAGGGGGGGGGGCGAGGAGCAGTTCTTC. This gives the protein CASSPRGGGEEQFF. This chain joins TRBV6-5 and TRBJ2-1; TRBD2 might be the D (7 bases). The CDR3 length is 14 residues. The germline V gene has CDR1 MNHEY and CDR2 SVGAGI. V lost 5 bases, J lost 10 bases, and 18 bases lay in between.

The sample holds a few counts of this clonotype. The gene calls are TRBV11-2 and TRBJ2-5, with D perhaps matching TRBD2 (6 bases). Germline CDR1 is SGHAT and CDR2 is FQNNGV. V gave up 2 bases and J gave up 6 bases, with 16 bases separating them. The CDR3 totals 15 residues. CDR3 in amino acids: CASSLPGVIGKTQYF. CDR3 DNA: TGTGCCAGCAGCTTACCGGGGGTCATTGGGAAGACCCAGTACTTC.

The chain links TRBV4-1 to TRBJ2-1, with D perhaps being TRBD1 or TRBD2 (5 bases each). The CDR3 is 16 amino acids. The germline V gene encodes CDR1 MGHRA and CDR2 YSYEKL. Deletions cut 1 base from V and 0 bases from J, with 10 bases between. The CDR3 reads CASSQGDGSSYNEQFF. The CDR3 DNA is TGCGCCAGCAGCCAAGGGGACGGTAGCTCCTACAATGAGCAGTTCTTC.

Only a few counts were recorded for this clonotype. This rearrangement joins TRBV5-8 to TRBJ2-1; 13 bases align to TRBD2. Germline assignment: CDR1 SGHTS and CDR2 YDEGEE. Trimming cost V 7 bases and J 7 bases; bases outside gene matches: 8. The CDR3 covers 15 residues. Written as DNA, the CDR3 is TGTGCCAGCCTGTCCGGGACTAGCGGGGAAAATGAGCAGTTCTTC. Protein sequence: CASLSGTSGENEQFF.

The genes are TRBV11-2 and TRBJ2-3, with no clear D. V dropped 1 base and J dropped 2 bases, with 7 bases sitting between them. Per germline, CDR1 SGHAT and CDR2 FQNNGV. This CDR3 contains 14 residues. CDR3 sequence reads: CASSLGPTTDTQYF. For the CDR3, the DNA is TGTGCCAGCAGCTTAGGACCCACCACAGATACGCAGTATTTT. The full variable domain, rest sourced from reference TRBV11-2 and TRBJ2-3, is EAGVAQSPRYKIIEKRQSVAFWCNPISGHATLYWYQQILGQGPKLLIQFQNNGVVDDSQLPKDRFSAERLKGVDSTLKIQPAKLEDSAVYLCASSLGPTTDTQYFGPGTRLTVL.